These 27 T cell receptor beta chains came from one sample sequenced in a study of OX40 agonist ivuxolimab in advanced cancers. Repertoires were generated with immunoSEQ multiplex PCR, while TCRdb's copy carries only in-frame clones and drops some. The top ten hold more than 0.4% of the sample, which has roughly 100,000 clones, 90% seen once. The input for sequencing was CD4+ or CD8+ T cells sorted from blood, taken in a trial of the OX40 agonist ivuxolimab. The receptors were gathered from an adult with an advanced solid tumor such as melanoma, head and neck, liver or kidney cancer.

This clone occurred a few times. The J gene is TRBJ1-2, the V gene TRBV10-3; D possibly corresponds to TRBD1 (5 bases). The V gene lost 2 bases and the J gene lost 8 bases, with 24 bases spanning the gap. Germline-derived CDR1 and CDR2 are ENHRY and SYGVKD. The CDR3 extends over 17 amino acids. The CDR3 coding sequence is TGTGCCATCAGTGAGCGCCCTGGGGGTGGGACTTATGGCGGCTACACCTTC. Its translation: CAISERPGGGTYGGYTF.

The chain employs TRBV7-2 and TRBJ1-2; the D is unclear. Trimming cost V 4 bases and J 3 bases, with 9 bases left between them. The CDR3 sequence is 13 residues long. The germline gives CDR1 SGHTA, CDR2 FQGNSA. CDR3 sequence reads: CASSSYTDYGYTF. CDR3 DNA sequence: TGTGCCAGCAGCTCATACACCGACTATGGCTACACCTTC.

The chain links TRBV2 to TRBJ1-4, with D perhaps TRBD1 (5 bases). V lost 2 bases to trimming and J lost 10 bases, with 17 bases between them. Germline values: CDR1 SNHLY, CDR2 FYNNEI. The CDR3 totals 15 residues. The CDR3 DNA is TGTGCCAGCAGTGAAAAAGGGGTTTTGGGGGTAAAACTGTTTTTT. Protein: CASSEKGVLGVKLFF.

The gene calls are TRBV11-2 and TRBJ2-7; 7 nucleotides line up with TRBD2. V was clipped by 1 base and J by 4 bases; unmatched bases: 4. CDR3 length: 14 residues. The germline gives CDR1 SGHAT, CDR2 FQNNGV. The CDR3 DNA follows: TGTGCCAGCAGCTTAGGGGGGGGACTATACGAGCAGTACTTC. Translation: CASSLGGGLYEQYF. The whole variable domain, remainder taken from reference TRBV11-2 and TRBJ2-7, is EAGVAQSPRYKIIEKRQSVAFWCNPISGHATLYWYQQILGQGPKLLIQFQNNGVVDDSQLPKDRFSAERLKGVDSTLKIQPAKLEDSAVYLCASSLGGGLYEQYFGPGTRLTVT.

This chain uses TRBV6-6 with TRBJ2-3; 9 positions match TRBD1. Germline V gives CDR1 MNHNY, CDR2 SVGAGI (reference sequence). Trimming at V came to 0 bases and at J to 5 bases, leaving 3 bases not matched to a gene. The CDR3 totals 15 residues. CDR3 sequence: CASSYSGQGRDTQYF. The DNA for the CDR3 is TGTGCCAGCAGTTACTCGGGACAGGGAAGAGATACGCAGTATTTT.

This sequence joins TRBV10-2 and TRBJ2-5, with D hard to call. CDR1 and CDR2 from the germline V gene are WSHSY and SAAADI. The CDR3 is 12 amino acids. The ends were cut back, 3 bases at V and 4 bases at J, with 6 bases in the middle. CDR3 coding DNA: TGCGCCAGCAGTGAAGTCGGAGAGACCCAGTACTTC. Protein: CASSEVGETQYF.

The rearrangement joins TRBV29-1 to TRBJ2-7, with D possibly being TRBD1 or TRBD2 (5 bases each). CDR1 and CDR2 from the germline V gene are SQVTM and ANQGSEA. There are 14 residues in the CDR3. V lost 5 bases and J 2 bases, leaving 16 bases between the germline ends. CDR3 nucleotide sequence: TGCAGCGTTCTCAGGGAGTTCGGAACCTACGAGCAGTACTTC. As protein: CSVLREFGTYEQYF.

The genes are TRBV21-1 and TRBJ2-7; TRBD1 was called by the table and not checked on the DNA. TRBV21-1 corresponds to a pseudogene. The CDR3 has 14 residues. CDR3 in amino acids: CASSKAGGAHEQYF. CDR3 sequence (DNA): TGTGCCAGCAGCAAAGCGGGTGGGGCCCACGAGCAGTACTTC.

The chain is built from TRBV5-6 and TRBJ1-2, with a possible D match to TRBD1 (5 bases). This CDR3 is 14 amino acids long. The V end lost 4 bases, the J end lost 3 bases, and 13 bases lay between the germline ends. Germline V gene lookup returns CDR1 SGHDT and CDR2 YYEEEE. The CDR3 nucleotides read TGTGCCAGCAGCACGGTCCAGGGATACTATGGCTACACCTTC. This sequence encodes CASSTVQGYYGYTF.

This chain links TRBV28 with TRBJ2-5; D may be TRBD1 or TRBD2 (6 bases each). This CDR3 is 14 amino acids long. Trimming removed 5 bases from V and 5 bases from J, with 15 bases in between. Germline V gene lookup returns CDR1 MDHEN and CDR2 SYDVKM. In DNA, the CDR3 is TGTGCCAGCAGTGAGAGAGGGGGAGGTGAGACCCAGTACTTC. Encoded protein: CASSERGGGETQYF.

CDR3 residues: CASSTSGRNHYGYTF. CDR3 in DNA: TGTGCCAGTAGTACCTCGGGACGGAACCACTATGGCTACACCTTC. The rearrangement links TRBV19 to TRBJ1-2; tentative D call: TRBD1 (5 bases). This CDR3 has 15 residues. Germline CDR1 LNHDA, CDR2 SQIVND (reference sequence). V was clipped by 4 bases and J by 3 bases, with 15 bases between them.

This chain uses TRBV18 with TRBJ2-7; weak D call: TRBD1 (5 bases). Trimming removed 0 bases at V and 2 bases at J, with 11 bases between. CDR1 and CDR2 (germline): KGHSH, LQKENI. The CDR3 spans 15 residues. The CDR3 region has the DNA TGTGCCAGCTCACCACCTTCAGGGATTCCCTACGAGCAGTACTTC. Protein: CASSPPSGIPYEQYF.

The CDR3 DNA is TGTGCCAGCAGCGAAGGACAGGGGGCGAACACTGAAGCTTTCTTT. Protein sequence: CASSEGQGANTEAFF. V is TRBV7-9 and J is TRBJ1-1; 11 nucleotides align to TRBD1. From germline, CDR1 is SEHNR and CDR2 FQNEAQ (reference sequence). The trim removed 5 bases at V and 1 base at J, leaving 3 bases unmatched. The CDR3 sequence is 15 residues long.

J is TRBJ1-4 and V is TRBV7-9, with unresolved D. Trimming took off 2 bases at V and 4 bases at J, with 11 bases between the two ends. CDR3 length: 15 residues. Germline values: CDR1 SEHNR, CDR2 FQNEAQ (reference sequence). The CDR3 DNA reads TGTGCCAGCAGCTTAATTAGGACGGATAATGAAAAACTGTTTTTT. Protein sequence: CASSLIRTDNEKLFF.

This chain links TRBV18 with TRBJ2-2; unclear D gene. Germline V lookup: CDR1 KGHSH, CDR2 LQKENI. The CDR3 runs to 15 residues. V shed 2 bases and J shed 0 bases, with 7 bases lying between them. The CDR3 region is CASSPDTANTGELFF. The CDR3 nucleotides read TGTGCCAGCTCACCAGACACCGCGAACACCGGGGAGCTGTTTTTT.

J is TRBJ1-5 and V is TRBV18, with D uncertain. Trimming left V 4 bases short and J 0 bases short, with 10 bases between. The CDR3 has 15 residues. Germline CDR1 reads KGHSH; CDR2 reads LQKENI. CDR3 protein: CASSLGRASNQPQHF. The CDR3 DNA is TGTGCCAGCTCACTGGGTAGGGCTAGCAATCAGCCCCAGCATTTT.

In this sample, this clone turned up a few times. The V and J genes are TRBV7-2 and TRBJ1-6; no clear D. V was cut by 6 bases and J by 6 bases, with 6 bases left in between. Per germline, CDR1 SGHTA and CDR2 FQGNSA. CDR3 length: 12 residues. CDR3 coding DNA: TGTGCCAGCAGGCGGCCTAATTCACCCCTCCACTTT. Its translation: CASRRPNSPLHF.

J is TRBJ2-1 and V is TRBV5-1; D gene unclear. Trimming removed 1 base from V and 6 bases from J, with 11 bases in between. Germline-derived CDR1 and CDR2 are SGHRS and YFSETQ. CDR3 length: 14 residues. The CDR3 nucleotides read TGCGCCAGCAGCTTGCGATTGGGGATCAATGAGCAGTTCTTC. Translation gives CASSLRLGINEQFF.

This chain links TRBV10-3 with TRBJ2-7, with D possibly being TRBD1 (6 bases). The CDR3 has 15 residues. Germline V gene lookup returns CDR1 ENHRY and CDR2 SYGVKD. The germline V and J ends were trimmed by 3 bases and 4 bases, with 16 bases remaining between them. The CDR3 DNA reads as TGTGCCATCAGTGATTCGGACAGAGAAACTTACGAGCAGTACTTC. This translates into CAISDSDRETYEQYF.

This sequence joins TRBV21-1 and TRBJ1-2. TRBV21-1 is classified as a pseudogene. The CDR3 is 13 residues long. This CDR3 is CASSNKASYGYTF. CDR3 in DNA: TGTGCCAGCAGCAATAAGGCTTCCTATGGCTACACCTTC.

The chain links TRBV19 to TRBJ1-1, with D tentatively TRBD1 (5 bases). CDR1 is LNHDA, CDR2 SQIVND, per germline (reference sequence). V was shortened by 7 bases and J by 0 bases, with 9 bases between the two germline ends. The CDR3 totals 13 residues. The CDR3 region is CASMSRVNTEAFF. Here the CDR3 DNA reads TGTGCCAGTATGTCCAGGGTGAACACTGAAGCTTTCTTT.

The CDR3 protein is CASSHQSQGDIQYF. The CDR3, as DNA: TGTGCCAGTAGCCACCAATCACAGGGTGACATTCAGTACTTC. This chain connects TRBV19 to TRBJ2-4, with D possibly being TRBD1 (6 bases). Per germline, CDR1 LNHDA and CDR2 SQIVND (reference sequence). V was shortened by 6 bases and J by 8 bases, with 17 bases between the two germline ends. The CDR3 has 14 residues. The full variable domain, with the rest looked up from reference TRBV19 and TRBJ2-4, is DGGITQSPKYLFRKEGQNVTLSCEQNLNHDAMYWYRQDPGQGLRLIYYSQIVNDFQKGDIAEGYSVSREKKESFPLTVTSAQKNPTAFYLCASSHQSQGDIQYFGAGTRLSVL.

The CDR3 DNA reads as TGTGCCAGCAGCAAAGCGCTGCGGGGCGGGGAGCTGTTTTTT. Protein sequence: CASSKALRGGELFF. This chain links TRBV21-1 with TRBJ2-2; the table's TRBD2 call for D was not verified on the DNA. TRBV21-1 corresponds to a pseudogene. The CDR3 totals 14 residues.

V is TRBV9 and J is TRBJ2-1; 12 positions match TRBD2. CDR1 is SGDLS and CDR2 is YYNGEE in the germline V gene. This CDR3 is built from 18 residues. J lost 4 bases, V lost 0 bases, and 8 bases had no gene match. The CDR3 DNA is TGTGCCAGCAGCGTAGTGTCTAGCGGGGGGGCCGAGTACAATGAGCAGTTCTTC. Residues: CASSVVSSGGAEYNEQFF.

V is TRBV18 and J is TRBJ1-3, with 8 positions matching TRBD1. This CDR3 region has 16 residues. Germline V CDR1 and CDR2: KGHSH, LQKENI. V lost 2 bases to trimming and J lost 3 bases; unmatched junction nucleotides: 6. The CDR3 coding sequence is TGTGCCAGCTCACCAGAACAGGGGGGATTTGGAAACACCATATATTTT. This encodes CASSPEQGGFGNTIYF.

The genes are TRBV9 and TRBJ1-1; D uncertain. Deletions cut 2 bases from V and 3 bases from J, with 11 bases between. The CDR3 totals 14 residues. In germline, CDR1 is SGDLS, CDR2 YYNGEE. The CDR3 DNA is TGTGCCAGCAGCGTCCAGTCGTTGGACACTGAAGCTTTCTTT. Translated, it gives CASSVQSLDTEAFF.

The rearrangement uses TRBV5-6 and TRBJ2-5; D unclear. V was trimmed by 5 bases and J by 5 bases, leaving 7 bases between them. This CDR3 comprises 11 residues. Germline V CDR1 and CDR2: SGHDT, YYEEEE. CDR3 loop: CASRYGETQYF. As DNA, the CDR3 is TGTGCCAGCAGGTACGGGGAGACCCAGTACTTC. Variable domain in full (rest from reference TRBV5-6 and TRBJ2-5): DAGVTQSPTHLIKTRGQQVTLRCSPKSGHDTVSWYQQALGQGPQFIFQYYEEEERQRGNFPDRFSGHQFPNYSSELNVNALLLGDSALYLCASRYGETQYFGPGTRLLVL.